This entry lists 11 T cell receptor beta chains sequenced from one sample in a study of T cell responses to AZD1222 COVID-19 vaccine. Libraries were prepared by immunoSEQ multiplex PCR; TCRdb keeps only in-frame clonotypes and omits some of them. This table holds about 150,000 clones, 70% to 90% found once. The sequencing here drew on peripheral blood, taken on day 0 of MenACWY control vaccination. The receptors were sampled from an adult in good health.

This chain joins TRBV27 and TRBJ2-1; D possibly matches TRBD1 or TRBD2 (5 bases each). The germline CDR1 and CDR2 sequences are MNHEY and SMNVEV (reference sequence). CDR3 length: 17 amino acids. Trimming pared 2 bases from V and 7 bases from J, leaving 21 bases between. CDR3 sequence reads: CASSLRWGRDALNEQFF. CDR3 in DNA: TGTGCCAGCAGTTTAAGGTGGGGCCGGGACGCCCTGAATGAGCAGTTCTTC.

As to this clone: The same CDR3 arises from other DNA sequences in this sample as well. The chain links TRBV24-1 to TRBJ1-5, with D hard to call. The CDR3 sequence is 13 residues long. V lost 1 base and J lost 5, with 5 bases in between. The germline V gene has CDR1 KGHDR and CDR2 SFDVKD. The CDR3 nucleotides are TGTGCCACCAGTGATTTCCGGGATCAGCCCCAGCATTTT. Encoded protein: CATSDFRDQPQHF.

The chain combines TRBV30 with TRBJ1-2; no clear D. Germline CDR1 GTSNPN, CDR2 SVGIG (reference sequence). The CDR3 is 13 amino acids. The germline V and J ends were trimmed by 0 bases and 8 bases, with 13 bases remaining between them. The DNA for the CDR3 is TGTGCCTGGAGTGTTATAAGAGGGCTAGGCTACACCTTC. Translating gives CAWSVIRGLGYTF.

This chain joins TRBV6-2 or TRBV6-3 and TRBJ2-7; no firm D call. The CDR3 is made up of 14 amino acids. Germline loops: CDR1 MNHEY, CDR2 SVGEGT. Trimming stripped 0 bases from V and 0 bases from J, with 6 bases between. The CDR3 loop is CASSYSLSSYEQYF. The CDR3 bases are TGTGCCAGCAGTTACTCCTTGTCCTCCTACGAGCAGTACTTC.

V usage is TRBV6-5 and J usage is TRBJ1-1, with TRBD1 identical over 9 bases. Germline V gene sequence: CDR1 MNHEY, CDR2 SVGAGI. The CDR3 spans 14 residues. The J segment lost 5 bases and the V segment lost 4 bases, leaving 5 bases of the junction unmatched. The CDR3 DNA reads TGTGCCAGCAGTTGGGGACAGGGTCGGACTGAAGCTTTCTTT. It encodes CASSWGQGRTEAFF.

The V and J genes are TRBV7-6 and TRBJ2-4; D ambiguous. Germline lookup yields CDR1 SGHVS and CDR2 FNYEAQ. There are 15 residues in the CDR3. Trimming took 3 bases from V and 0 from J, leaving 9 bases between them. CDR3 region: CASSFGYSAKNIQYF. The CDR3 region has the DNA TGTGCCAGCAGCTTTGGGTACTCAGCCAAAAACATTCAGTACTTC.

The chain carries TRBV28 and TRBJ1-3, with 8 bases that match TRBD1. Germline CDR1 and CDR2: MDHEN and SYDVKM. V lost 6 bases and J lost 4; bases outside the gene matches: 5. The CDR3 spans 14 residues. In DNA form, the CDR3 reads TGTGCCAGCAGGTCACAGGGGGGCGGAAACACCATATATTTT. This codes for CASRSQGGGNTIYF. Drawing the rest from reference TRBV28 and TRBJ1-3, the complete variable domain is DVKVTQSSRYLVKRTGEKVFLECVQDMDHENMFWYRQDPGLGLRLIYFSYDVKMKEKGDIPEGYSVSREKKERFSLILESASTNQTSMYLCASRSQGGGNTIYFGEGSWLTVV.

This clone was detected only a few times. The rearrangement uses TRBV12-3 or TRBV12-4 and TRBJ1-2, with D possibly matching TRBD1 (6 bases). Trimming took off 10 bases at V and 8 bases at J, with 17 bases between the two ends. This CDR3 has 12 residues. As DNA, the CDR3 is TGTGCCACCAATCGCTGGGGGCAAGGCTACACCTTC. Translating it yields CATNRWGQGYTF.

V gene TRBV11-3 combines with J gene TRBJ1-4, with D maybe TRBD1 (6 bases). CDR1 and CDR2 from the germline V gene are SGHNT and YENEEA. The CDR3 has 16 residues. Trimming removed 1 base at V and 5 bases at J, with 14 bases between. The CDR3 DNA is TGTGCCAGCAGCTTAGGTCCAGAGAGGGGGAATGAAAAACTGTTTTTT. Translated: CASSLGPERGNEKLFF.

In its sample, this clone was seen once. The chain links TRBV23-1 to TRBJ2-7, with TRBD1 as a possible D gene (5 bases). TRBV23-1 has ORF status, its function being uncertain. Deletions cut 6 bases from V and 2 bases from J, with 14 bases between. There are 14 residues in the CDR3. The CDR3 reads CASSREPFAYEQYF. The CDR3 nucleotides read TGCGCCAGCAGCAGGGAACCTTTCGCCTACGAGCAGTACTTC.

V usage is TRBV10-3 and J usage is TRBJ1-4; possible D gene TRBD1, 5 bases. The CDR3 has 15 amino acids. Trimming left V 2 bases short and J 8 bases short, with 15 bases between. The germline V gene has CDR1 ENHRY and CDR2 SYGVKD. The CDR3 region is CAISELWQGAEKLFF. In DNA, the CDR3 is TGTGCCATCAGTGAGCTCTGGCAGGGTGCGGAAAAACTGTTTTTT.